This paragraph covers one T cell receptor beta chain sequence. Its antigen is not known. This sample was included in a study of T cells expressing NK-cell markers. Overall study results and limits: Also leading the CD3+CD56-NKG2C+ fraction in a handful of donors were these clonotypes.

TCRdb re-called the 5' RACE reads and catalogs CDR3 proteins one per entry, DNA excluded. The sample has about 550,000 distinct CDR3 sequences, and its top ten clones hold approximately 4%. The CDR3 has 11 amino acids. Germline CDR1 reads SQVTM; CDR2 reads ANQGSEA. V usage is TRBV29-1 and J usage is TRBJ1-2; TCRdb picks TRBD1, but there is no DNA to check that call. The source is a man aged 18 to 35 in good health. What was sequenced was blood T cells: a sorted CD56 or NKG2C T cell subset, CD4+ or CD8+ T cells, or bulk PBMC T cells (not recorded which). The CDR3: CSVQQGSGYTF.